These 8 T cell receptor beta chains originate from one sample sequenced in a study of response to subunit inactivated influenza vaccine. Via MiXCR, TCRdb re-called the RT-PCR reads, giving one row per CDR3 protein. This sample carries 160,000 or so distinct CDR3 sequences, approximately 10% of them seen once, and the ten largest clones take under 15%. The material sequenced was non-naive T cells sorted from PBMCs, taken 40 to 50 days after vaccination. The origin of the receptors is a man aged 45 to 65 who received an inactivated influenza vaccine.

Remarks on this clonotype: The final CDR3 position lacks the conserved phenylalanine or tryptophan, pointing to a likely read error. This rearrangement joins TRBV3-1 to TRBJ1-2; D is undetermined. The CDR3 has 13 amino acids. CDR1 and CDR2 (germline): LGHDT, YNNKEL (reference sequence). V was shortened by 6 bases and J by 2 bases, with 10 bases between the two germline ends. CDR3 sequence: CASRPGLNYGYTV. The CDR3 DNA is TGTGCCAGCAGGCCCGGGCTGAACTATGGCTACACCGTC.

The rearrangement uses TRBV28 and TRBJ1-5; D is unresolved. Germline CDR1 and CDR2: MDHEN and SYDVKM. V was cut by 2 bases and J by 5 bases, with 22 bases left in between. The CDR3 consists of 18 residues. This chain's CDR3 is CASSLKPKWRKRDQPQHF. For the CDR3, the DNA is TGTGCCAGCAGTTTAAAACCCAAGTGGAGGAAACGGGATCAGCCCCAGCATTTT. Together with reference TRBV28 and TRBJ1-5, the CDR3 gives the full variable domain: DVKVTQSSRYLVKRTGEKVFLECVQDMDHENMFWYRQDPGLGLRLIYFSYDVKMKEKGDIPEGYSVSREKKERFSLILESASTNQTSMYLCASSLKPKWRKRDQPQHFGDGTRLSIL.

To note about this clonotype: A much larger clonotype is one base distant, so this may be a read error. The chain has TRBV12-3 or TRBV12-4 and TRBJ2-7, with TRBD2 identical over 8 bases. Germline trimming cut 6 bases from V and 6 bases from J; bases unmatched to any gene: 7. This CDR3 comprises 13 residues. CDR3 sequence (DNA): TGTGCCAGCAGAACAAGCGGGGGAGGCGAGCAGTACTTC. Its translation is CASRTSGGGEQYF.

The rearrangement uses TRBV5-1 and TRBJ2-1; 9 nucleotides match TRBD1. The CDR3 runs to 14 residues. Germline V gene lookup returns CDR1 SGHRS and CDR2 YFSETQ. The V gene end was trimmed by 2 bases and the J gene end by 8 bases; junction bases not matched to a gene: 5. This CDR3 is CASSLQGAGDEQFF. CDR3 coding DNA: TGCGCCAGCAGCTTACAGGGGGCAGGCGATGAGCAGTTCTTC.

The chain carries TRBV11-1 and TRBJ2-1, with TRBD2 matching 10 bases. The CDR3 loop spans 14 amino acids. Germline assignment: CDR1 SGHAT and CDR2 FQDESV (reference sequence). The V gene end was trimmed by 6 bases and the J gene end by 6 bases; junction bases not matched to a gene: 5. The CDR3 sequence is CASSSAGGPNEQFF. CDR3 DNA: TGTGCCAGCAGTTCAGCGGGAGGGCCCAATGAGCAGTTCTTC.

This clonotype came up many times. The V call is TRBV14, the J call TRBJ1-1; possible D gene TRBD1, 6 bases. The germline V gene encodes CDR1 SGHDN and CDR2 FVKESK. CDR3 size: 16 residues. Trimming cost V 3 bases and J 1 base, with 15 bases left between them. This CDR3 is CASSQLNRVQNTEAFF. CDR3 DNA sequence: TGTGCCAGCAGCCAGCTCAACAGGGTCCAGAACACTGAAGCTTTCTTT.

This chain uses TRBV28 with TRBJ2-7, with 9 bases lining up with TRBD1. Germline CDR1 is MDHEN and CDR2 is SYDVKM. The V segment lost 6 bases and the J segment 7 bases; nucleotides outside the gene matches: 10. The CDR3 covers 14 residues. The CDR3 spells CASSPGDRVGEQYF. CDR3 DNA sequence: TGTGCCAGCAGCCCAGGGGACAGGGTCGGGGAGCAGTACTTC. The full variable domain, its missing parts supplied by reference TRBV28 and TRBJ2-7, is DVKVTQSSRYLVKRTGEKVFLECVQDMDHENMFWYRQDPGLGLRLIYFSYDVKMKEKGDIPEGYSVSREKKERFSLILESASTNQTSMYLCASSPGDRVGEQYFGPGTRLTVT.

The chain combines TRBV5-1 with TRBJ1-1; unclear D gene. The CDR3 is 17 amino acids. CDR1 SGHRS and CDR2 YFSETQ come from the germline V gene. V was shortened by 0 bases and J by 5 bases, with 20 bases between the two germline ends. The CDR3 sequence: CASSLVGQANLRTEAFF. CDR3 DNA: TGCGCCAGCAGCTTGGTTGGTCAGGCAAACCTTCGGACTGAAGCTTTCTTT.